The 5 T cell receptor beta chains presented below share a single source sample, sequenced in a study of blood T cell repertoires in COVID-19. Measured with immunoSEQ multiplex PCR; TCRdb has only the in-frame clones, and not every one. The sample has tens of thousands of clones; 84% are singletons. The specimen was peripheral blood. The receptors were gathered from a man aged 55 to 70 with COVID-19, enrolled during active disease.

CDR3 in DNA: TGTGCCAGCAGCTTAGCCCCGGAGAGGGCTTTCTTT. As protein: CASSLAPERAFF. V gene TRBV13 combines with J gene TRBJ1-1; D remains unclear. The CDR3 is made up of 12 amino acids. With 1 base removed from V and 11 bases from J, the gap between germline ends came to 11 bases. Germline CDR1 and CDR2: PRHDT and FYEKMQ (reference sequence). The variable domain in full, with the rest retrieved from reference TRBV13 and TRBJ1-1, is AAGVIQSPRHLIKEKRETATLKCYPIPRHDTVYWYQQGPGQDPQFLISFYEKMQSDKGSIPDRFSAQQFSDYHSELNMSSLELGDSALYFCASSLAPERAFFGQGTRLTVV.

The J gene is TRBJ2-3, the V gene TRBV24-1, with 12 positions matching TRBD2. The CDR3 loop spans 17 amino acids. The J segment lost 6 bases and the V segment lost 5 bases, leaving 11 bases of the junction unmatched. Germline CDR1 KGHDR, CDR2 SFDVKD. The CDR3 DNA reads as TGTGCCACCAGTGCCCGCCCCGCTAGCGGGAGGGTGGATACGCAGTATTTT. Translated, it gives CATSARPASGRVDTQYF.

This CDR3 reads CASSPGPGGSTDTQYF. CDR3 in DNA: TGTGCCAGCAGCCCCGGACCGGGGGGAAGCACAGATACGCAGTATTTT. The rearrangement links TRBV27 to TRBJ2-3; 7 positions agree with TRBD2. Looked up from germline, CDR1 is MNHEY and CDR2 is SMNVEV (reference sequence). With 6 bases clipped from V and 0 bases from J, the junction kept 9 bases outside the gene matches. The CDR3 spans 16 residues.

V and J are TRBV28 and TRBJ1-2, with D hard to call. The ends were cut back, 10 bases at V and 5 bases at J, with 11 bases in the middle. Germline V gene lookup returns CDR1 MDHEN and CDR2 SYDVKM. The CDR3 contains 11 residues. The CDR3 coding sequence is TGTGCCATCCACGGTAATTATGGCTACACCTTC. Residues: CAIHGNYGYTF.

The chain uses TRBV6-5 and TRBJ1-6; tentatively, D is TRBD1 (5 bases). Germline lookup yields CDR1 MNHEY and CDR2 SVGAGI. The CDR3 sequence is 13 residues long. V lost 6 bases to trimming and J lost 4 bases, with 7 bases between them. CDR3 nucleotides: TGTGCCAGCAGAACAGGATATAATTCACCCCTCCACTTT. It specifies CASRTGYNSPLHF.